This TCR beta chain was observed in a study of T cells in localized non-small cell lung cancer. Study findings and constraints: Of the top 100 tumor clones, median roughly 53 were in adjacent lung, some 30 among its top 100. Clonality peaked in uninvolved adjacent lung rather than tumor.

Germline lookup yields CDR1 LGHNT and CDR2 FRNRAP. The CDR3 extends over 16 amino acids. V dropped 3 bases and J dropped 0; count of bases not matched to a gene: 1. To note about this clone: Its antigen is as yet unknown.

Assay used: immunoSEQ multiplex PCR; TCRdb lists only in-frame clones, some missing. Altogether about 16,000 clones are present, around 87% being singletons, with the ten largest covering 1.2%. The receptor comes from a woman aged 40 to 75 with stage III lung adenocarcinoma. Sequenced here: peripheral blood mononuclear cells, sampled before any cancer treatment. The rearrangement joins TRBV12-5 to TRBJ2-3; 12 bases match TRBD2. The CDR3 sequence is CASGLGTSGSTDTQYF. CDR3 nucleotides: TGTGCTAGTGGTTTAGGGACTAGCGGGAGCACAGATACGCAGTATTTT.